In its sample, the clone carrying this T cell receptor beta chain was seen once. Its antigen is still unknown. V gave up 1 base and J gave up 8 bases, with 8 bases separating them. The CDR3 is 12 residues long. The germline gives CDR1 SEHNR, CDR2 FQNEAQ (reference sequence). This specimen belongs to a study of siplizumab effects on memory and regulatory T cells. The study's findings and limits: Sequences that were alloreactive and traceable to unstimulated CD4+ memory cells were significantly reduced by siplizumab.

The assay was immunoSEQ multiplex PCR, and TCRdb's table has in-frame clones only and misses some. The table lists fewer than 60,000 clones, about 94% of them singletons. Sequencing was performed on CD8+ T cells sorted from blood. The receptor comes from a human donor in good health. The rearrangement joins TRBV7-9 to TRBJ1-1; possibly TRBD1 for D (5 bases). The CDR3 reads CASSLGGSEAFF. CDR3 DNA sequence: TGTGCCAGCAGCTTAGGGGGGTCAGAAGCTTTCTTT.